Listed below are T cell receptor beta chains from one sample, sequenced in a study of T cells in localized non-small cell lung cancer. TCRdb's table, derived via immunoSEQ multiplex PCR, lists solely in-frame clones and lacks some. This sample has some 64,000 clones, with 85% to 90% found just once. The sample in question was peripheral blood, obtained before any cancer treatment. These receptor sequences come from a woman aged 40-69 years with stage I lung adenocarcinoma. Each CDR3 is given with its conserved first and last residue. D genes are given only for firm matches. Clone size, where shown, is once, few, many, or a class for clones that have expanded.

J gene: TRBJ1-4; D gene: .; clone size: .; V gene: TRBV15; CDR3 DNA: TGTGCCACCAGCAGAGATCGGGGGACGGATGAAAAACTGTTTTTT; CDR3 protein: CATSRDRGTDEKLFF
J gene: TRBJ1-2; D gene: .; clone size: .; V gene: TRBV7-9; CDR3 DNA: TGTGCCAGCAGCTTAGGTGACTATGGCTACACCTTC; CDR3 protein: CASSLGDYGYTF
J gene: TRBJ2-5; D gene: .; clone size: .; V gene: TRBV7-7; CDR3 DNA: TGTGCCAGCAGCTTGGGGTCGGGGCTGGAGACCCAGTACTTC; CDR3 protein: CASSLGSGLETQYF
J gene: TRBJ1-1; D gene: .; clone size: .; V gene: TRBV13; CDR3 DNA: TGTGCCAGCAGCTCAACAGCTTTCTTT; CDR3 protein: CASSSTAFF
J gene: TRBJ2-5; D gene: TRBD1; clone size: .; V gene: TRBV7-6; CDR3 DNA: TGTGCCAGCAGCTCCAGGGGGGAGACCCAGTACTTC; CDR3 protein: CASSSRGETQYF
J gene: TRBJ1-5; D gene: .; clone size: .; V gene: TRBV7-2; CDR3 DNA: TGTGCCAGCAGCTTAGAAGCAGTCCCTAATCAGCCCCAGCATTTT; CDR3 protein: CASSLEAVPNQPQHF
J gene: TRBJ1-2; D gene: .; clone size: once; V gene: TRBV6-4; CDR3 DNA: TGTGCCAGCAGTGACAAGGGACAAGGCTATGGCTACACCTTC; CDR3 protein: CASSDKGQGYGYTF
J gene: TRBJ2-1; D gene: .; clone size: .; V gene: TRBV7-6; CDR3 DNA: TGTGCCAGCAGCGTATACCCGGGGAATGAGCAGTTCTTC; CDR3 protein: CASSVYPGNEQFF
J gene: TRBJ1-1; D gene: TRBD1; clone size: few; V gene: TRBV7-3; CDR3 DNA: TGTGCCAGCAGCTTAACTCCAGGGGGCACTGAAGCTTTCTTT; CDR3 protein: CASSLTPGGTEAFF
J gene: TRBJ1-1; D gene: .; clone size: .; V gene: TRBV5-1; CDR3 DNA: TGCGCCAGCAGCTTGCTTCCAGGGGCGAACACTGAAGCTTTCTTT; CDR3 protein: CASSLLPGANTEAFF
J gene: TRBJ1-5; D gene: TRBD1; clone size: once; V gene: TRBV11-2; CDR3 DNA: TGTGCCAGCAGCTTAACAGGGACAGGGAATCAGCCCCAGCATTTT; CDR3 protein: CASSLTGTGNQPQHF
J gene: TRBJ2-7; D gene: TRBD2; clone size: .; V gene: TRBV19; CDR3 DNA: TGTGCCAGTAGTGCGGTAGCGGGAGGCACCTACGAGCAGTACTTC; CDR3 protein: CASSAVAGGTYEQYF
J gene: TRBJ2-2; D gene: .; clone size: few; V gene: TRBV11-1; CDR3 DNA: TGTGCCAGCAGCTTAATCGGGATAGTTGGGGCCGGGGAGCTGTTTTTT; CDR3 protein: CASSLIGIVGAGELFF